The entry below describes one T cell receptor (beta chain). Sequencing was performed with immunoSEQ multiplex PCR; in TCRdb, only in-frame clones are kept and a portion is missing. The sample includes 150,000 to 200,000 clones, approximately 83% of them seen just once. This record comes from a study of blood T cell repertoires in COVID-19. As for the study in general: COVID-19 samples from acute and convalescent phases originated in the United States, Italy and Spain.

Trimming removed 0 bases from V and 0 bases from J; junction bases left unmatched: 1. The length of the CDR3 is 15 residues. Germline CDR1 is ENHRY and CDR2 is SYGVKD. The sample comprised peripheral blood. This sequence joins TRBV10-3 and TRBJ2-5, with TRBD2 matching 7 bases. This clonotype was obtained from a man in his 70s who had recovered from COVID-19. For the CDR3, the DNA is TGTGCCATCAGTGAGTCGGCGGGAGACCAAGAGACCCAGTACTTC. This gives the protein CAISESAGDQETQYF.